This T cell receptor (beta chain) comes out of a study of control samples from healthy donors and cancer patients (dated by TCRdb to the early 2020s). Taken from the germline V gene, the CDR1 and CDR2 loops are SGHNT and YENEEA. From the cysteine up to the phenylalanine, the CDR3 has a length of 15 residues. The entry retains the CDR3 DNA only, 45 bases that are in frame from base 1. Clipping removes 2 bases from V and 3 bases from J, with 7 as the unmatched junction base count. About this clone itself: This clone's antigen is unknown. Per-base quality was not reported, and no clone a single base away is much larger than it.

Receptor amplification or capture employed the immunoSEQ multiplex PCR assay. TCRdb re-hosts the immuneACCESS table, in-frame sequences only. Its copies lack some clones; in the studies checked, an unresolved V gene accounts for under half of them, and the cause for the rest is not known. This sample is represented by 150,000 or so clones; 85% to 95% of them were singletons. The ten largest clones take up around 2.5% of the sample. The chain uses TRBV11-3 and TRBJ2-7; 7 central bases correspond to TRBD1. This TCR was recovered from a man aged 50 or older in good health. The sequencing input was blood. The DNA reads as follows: TGTGCCAGCAGCTTAAGGACAGGCCCCAGCTACGAGCAGTACTTC. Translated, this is CASSLRTGPSYEQYF.